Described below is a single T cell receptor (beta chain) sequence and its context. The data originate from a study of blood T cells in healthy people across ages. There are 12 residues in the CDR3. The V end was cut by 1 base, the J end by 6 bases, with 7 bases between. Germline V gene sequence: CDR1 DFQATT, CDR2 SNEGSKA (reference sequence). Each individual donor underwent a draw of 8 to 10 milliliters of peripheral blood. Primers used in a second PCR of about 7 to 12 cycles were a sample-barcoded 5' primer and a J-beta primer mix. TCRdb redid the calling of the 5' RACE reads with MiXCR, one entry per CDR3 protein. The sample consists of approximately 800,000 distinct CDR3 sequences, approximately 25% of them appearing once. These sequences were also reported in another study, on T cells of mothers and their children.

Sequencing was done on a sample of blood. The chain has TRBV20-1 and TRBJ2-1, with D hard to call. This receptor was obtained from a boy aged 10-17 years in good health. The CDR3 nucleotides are TGCAGTGCTAGAGCGAACTCCAATGAGCAGTTCTTC. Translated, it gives CSARANSNEQFF.